A single TCR beta chain is shown here with its context. Germline CDR1 is SQVTM and CDR2 is ANQGSEA. The CDR3 is 14 residues long. Each CDR3 protein gets one entry in TCRdb, which reprocessed the 5' RACE reads and gives no DNA. Recorded for this sample: about 370,000 distinct CDR3 sequences. The source of the sample is a study of T cells expressing NK-cell markers. The receptor comes from a woman between 45 and 60 years old in good health. The chain is built from TRBV29-1 and TRBJ2-3; TCRdb indicates TRBD1, and absent DNA this call remains unverified. The sequenced sample consisted of blood T cells: a sorted CD56 or NKG2C T cell subset, CD4+ or CD8+ T cells, or bulk PBMC T cells (not recorded which). The CDR3 loop is CSVLWGRTTDTQYF.